The following is a T cell receptor beta chain sequence with its context. What it binds is not known. These data are taken from a study of cytomegalovirus exposure and HLA in healthy donors. Study-level results: Later analysis revealed greater clonal expansion in HLA-associated TCR beta chains than in equally common others. Versus the roughly 700-donor mean, an Asian-associated ancestry cluster reportedly showed fewer N-insertions in a later analysis. Reports state that TCR beta sequences accurately predicted most subjects' HLA-A and HLA-B alleles.

Primers included in the PCR were 60 Vbeta and 13 Jbeta primers. Per the original methods: Later work found 80 million or so unique TCR beta chains, with 9 million to 13 million shared. This table comes from immunoSEQ multiplex PCR, and its TCRdb copy is limited to in-frame clones, with some not included. V and J calls and clone size are copied from that table; D and trimming were computed from the DNA. The sample yields roughly 150,000 clones, around four fifths seen once. This CDR3 region has 15 residues. Trimming stripped 2 bases from V and 3 bases from J, with 13 bases between. Germline values: CDR1 LNHNV, CDR2 YYDKDF (reference sequence).

The chain is built from TRBV15 and TRBJ2-5, with a weak D call TRBD2 (6 bases). What was sequenced was PBMCs. The TCR was taken from a male donor in good health and CMV-seronegative. The CDR3 DNA reads TGTGCCACCAGCAGAATCACTCCGGGGGAAGAGACCCAGTACTTC. Translating it yields CATSRITPGEETQYF.